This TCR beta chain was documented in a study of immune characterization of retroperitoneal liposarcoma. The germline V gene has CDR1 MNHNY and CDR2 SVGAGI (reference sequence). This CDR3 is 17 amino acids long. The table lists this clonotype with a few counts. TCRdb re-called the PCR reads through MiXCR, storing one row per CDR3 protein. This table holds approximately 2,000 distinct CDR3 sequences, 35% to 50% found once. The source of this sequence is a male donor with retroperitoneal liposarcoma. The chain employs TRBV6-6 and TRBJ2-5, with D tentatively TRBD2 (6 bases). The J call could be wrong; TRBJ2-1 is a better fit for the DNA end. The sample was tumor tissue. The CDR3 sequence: CASSLDGGALSQETQFF. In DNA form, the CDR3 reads TGTGCCAGCAGTCTGGATGGAGGGGCCCTCTCCCAAGAGACCCAGTTCTTC.